This T cell receptor beta chain was retrieved from a study of OX40 agonist ivuxolimab in advanced cancers. Across the study: The patients received agonistic anti-OX40 (CD134) antibody ivuxolimab.

General study points: Within 6 weeks, CD4+ and CD8+ blood T cells expanded clonally at 0.1 to 3.0 mg/kg.

TCRdb keeps only in-frame clones here, not all; method: immunoSEQ multiplex PCR. Found here are tens of thousands of clones, roughly 84% of them singletons; the top ten hold under 0.35%. Trimming cost V 6 bases and J 8 bases; bases outside gene matches: 6. The CDR3 loop spans 12 amino acids. Germline values: CDR1 KGHSH, CDR2 LQKENI. About this clone itself: Its target is not known.

The J gene is TRBJ1-2, the V gene TRBV18; 7 nucleotides match TRBD1. The receptor's source is an adult with an advanced solid tumor such as melanoma, head and neck, liver or kidney cancer. The source was CD4+ or CD8+ T cells sorted from blood, collected in a trial of the OX40 agonist ivuxolimab. CDR3 sequence: CASSPYRGGYTF. For the CDR3, the DNA is TGTGCCAGCTCGCCATACAGGGGAGGCTACACCTTC.